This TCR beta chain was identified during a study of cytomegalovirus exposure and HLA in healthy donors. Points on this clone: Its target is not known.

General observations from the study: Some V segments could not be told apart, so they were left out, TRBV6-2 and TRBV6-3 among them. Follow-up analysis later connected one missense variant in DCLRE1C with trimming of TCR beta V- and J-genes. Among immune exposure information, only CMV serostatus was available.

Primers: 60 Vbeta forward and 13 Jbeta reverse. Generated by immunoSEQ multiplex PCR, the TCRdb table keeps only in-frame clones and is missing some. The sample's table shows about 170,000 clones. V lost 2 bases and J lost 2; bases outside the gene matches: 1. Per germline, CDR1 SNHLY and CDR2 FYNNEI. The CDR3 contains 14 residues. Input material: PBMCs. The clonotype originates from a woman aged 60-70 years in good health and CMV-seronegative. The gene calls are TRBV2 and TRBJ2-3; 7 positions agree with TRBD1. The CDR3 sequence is CASSEQGDTDTQYF. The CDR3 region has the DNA TGTGCCAGCAGTGAACAGGGGGACACAGATACGCAGTATTTT.